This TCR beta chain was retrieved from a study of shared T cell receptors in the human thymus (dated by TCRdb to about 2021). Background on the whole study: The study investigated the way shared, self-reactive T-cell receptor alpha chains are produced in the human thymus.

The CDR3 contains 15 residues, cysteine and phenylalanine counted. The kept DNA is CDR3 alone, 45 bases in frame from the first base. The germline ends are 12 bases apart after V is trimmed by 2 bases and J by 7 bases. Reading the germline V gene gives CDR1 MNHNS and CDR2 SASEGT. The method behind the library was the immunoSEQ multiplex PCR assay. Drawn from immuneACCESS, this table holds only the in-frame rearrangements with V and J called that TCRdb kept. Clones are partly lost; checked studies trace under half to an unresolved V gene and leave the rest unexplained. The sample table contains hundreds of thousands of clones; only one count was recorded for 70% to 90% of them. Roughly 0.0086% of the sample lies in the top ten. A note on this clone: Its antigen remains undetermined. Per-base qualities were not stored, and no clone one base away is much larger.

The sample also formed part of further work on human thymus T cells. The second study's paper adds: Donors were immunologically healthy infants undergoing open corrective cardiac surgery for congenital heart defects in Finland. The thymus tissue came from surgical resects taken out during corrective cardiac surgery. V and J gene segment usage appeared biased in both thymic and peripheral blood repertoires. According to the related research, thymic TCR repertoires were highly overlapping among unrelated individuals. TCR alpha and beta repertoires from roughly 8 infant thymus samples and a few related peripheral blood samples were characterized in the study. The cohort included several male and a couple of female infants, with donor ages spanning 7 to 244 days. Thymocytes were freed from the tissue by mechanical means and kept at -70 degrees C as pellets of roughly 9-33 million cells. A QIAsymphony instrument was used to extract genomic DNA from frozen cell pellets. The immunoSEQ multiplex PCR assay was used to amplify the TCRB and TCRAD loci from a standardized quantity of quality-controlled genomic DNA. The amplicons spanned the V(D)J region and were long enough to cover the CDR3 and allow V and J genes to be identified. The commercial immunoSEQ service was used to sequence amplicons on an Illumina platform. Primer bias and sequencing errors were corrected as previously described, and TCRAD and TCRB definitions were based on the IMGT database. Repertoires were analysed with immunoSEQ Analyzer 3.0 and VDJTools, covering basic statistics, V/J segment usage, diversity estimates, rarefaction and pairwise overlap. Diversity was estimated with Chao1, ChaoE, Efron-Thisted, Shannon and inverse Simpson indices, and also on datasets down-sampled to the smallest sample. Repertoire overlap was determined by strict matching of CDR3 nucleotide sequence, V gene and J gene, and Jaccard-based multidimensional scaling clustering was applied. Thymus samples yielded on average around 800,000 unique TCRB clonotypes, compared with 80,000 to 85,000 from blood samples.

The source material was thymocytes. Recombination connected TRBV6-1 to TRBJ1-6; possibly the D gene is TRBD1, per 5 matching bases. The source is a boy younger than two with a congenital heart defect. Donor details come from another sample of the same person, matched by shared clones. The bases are TGTGCCAGCAGTGAAAATGGGCAGGGAAATTCACCCCTCCACTTT. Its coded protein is CASSENGQGNSPLHF.